Below, one TCR beta chain is given with its context. Its antigen is undetermined. This sample was included in a study of shared clonotypes between healthy human individuals. Looking at the study overall: Plates per donor: three CD4 naive, three CD4 memory, two CD8 naive, one CD8 memory. General study points: Sequencing depth was expected to affect clonotype sharing among donors.

V was clipped by 0 bases and J by 0 bases; unmatched bases: 4. Germline CDR1 and CDR2: SGHNT and YYREEE (reference sequence). The CDR3 is made up of 18 amino acids. The CD4+ fraction was divided into a CD45RA+ naive subset and a CD45RA-negative memory subset. The table came from immunoSEQ multiplex PCR; TCRdb's copy has only in-frame clones and leaves some out. The sample includes approximately 530,000 clones, roughly 95% of them seen just once. This receptor was identified in a woman between 25 and 40 years old in good health. Sequenced material: naive CD4+ T cells sorted from blood. Described subset: CD45RA+ positively selected. The V and J genes are TRBV5-4 and TRBJ2-1, with 12 bases matching TRBD2. DNA for the CDR3: TGTGCCAGCAGCTTGGACCTAGCGGGAGGGAGCTCCTACAATGAGCAGTTCTTC. It is translated as CASSLDLAGGSSYNEQFF.